This T cell receptor beta chain was recovered during a study of blood T cell repertoires in COVID-19. There are a few counts of this clone. The CDR3 is 16 residues long. Germline CDR1 is LGHDT and CDR2 is YNNKEL (reference sequence). Germline trimming cut 1 base from V and 7 bases from J; bases unmatched to any gene: 5. The repertoire was sequenced with immunoSEQ multiplex PCR; TCRdb's copy has only in-frame clones and lacks some. Found here are about 59,000 clones, approximately 84% of them singletons; the top ten hold roughly 5%. The V gene is TRBV3-1 (or the pseudogene TRBV3-2), the J gene TRBJ2-3; TRBD2 matches 13 bases. What was sequenced was peripheral blood. The receptor comes from an older man in a cohort sampled during active COVID-19. The CDR3 DNA sequence: TGTGCCAGCAGCCAAGGGACTAGCGGGAGTTACCATACGCAGTATTTT. It specifies CASSQGTSGSYHTQYF.